This T cell receptor beta chain was recorded in a study of identical twins. About this clonotype itself: Its target is unknown.

Study results and limitations: It was cross-sectional statistical analysis, not following the same donors, that the conclusions relied on. Twins shared beta out-of-frame sequences in excess, but this excess was weaker. Within monozygotic twins, out-of-frame TCR alpha sharing was underestimated by the models.

This CDR3 is built from 15 residues. From germline, CDR1 is KGHDR and CDR2 SFDVKD. V lost 9 bases to trimming and J lost 1 base, with 14 bases between them. A universal primer site was added by template switching, and unique molecular identifiers were carried by the cDNA. From the 5' RACE reads, TCRdb called clonotypes with MiXCR, one entry per CDR3 protein. Here the sample spans some 710,000 distinct CDR3 sequences, approximately 6.1% being singletons. This clonotype originated in a young man in good health. The V and J genes are TRBV24-1 and TRBJ2-2; maybe TRBD2 (7 bases). The sequencing sample was made of naive T cells sorted from blood. The CDR3 is CATAAAGQNTGELFF. The DNA for the CDR3 is TGTGCCACCGCTGCAGCGGGACAGAACACCGGGGAGCTGTTTTTT.